These T cell receptor beta chains were read from a single sample in a study of blood T cell repertoires in COVID-19. TCRdb keeps only in-frame clones here, not all; method: immunoSEQ multiplex PCR. The sample records tens of thousands of clones, approximately 87% being singletons. The sequenced sample consisted of peripheral blood. These receptor sequences come from a man in his forties or fifties with active or convalescent COVID-19. Both conserved end residues are part of each CDR3. D genes are given only for firm matches. Clone size, where shown, is once, few, many, or a class for clones that have expanded.

j_gene: TRBJ1-5; v_gene: TRBV4-1; abundance: -; d_gene: -; CDR3aa: CASSQASNQPQHF; CDR3nt: TGCGCCAGCAGCCAAGCCTCTAATCAGCCCCAGCATTTT
j_gene: TRBJ2-2; v_gene: TRBV19; abundance: -; d_gene: TRBD1; CDR3aa: CASGPGDRDAGELFF; CDR3nt: TGTGCCAGTGGGCCGGGCGACAGGGATGCCGGGGAGCTGTTTTTT
j_gene: TRBJ2-3; v_gene: TRBV5-1; abundance: -; d_gene: -; CDR3aa: CASSLAIMERSTDTQYF; CDR3nt: TGCGCCAGCAGCTTGGCAATTATGGAGCGGAGCACAGATACGCAGTATTTT
j_gene: TRBJ2-7; v_gene: TRBV29-1; abundance: once; d_gene: -; CDR3aa: CSVSDTGEQYF; CDR3nt: TGCAGCGTTTCCGATACGGGCGAGCAGTACTTC
j_gene: TRBJ1-1; v_gene: TRBV7-9; abundance: -; d_gene: -; CDR3aa: CASRPLGEGGRKNTEAFF; CDR3nt: TGTGCCAGCAGACCTCTTGGGGAGGGGGGTCGGAAGAACACTGAAGCTTTCTTT
j_gene: TRBJ1-4; v_gene: TRBV25-1; abundance: -; d_gene: -; CDR3aa: CASSEGRVHEKLFF; CDR3nt: TGTGCCAGCAGTGAGGGCAGGGTTCATGAAAAACTGTTTTTT
j_gene: TRBJ2-2; v_gene: TRBV9; abundance: once; d_gene: -; CDR3aa: CASSAGTVTGELFF; CDR3nt: TGTGCCAGCAGCGCCGGGACTGTTACCGGGGAGCTGTTTTTT
j_gene: TRBJ1-2; v_gene: TRBV27; abundance: -; d_gene: -; CDR3aa: CASTQTVANYGYTF; CDR3nt: TGTGCCAGCACCCAGACAGTAGCTAACTATGGCTACACCTTC
j_gene: TRBJ2-1; v_gene: TRBV2; abundance: -; d_gene: TRBD2; CDR3aa: CASSATSQRDPLGNEQFF; CDR3nt: TGTGCCAGCAGTGCTACTAGCCAGCGGGATCCATTGGGAAATGAGCAGTTCTTC
j_gene: TRBJ1-4; v_gene: TRBV28; abundance: -; d_gene: TRBD1; CDR3aa: CASSLGRTGSNEKLFF; CDR3nt: TGTGCCAGCAGTTTAGGCCGGACAGGGTCGAATGAAAAACTGTTTTTT
j_gene: TRBJ2-1; v_gene: TRBV19; abundance: -; d_gene: -; CDR3aa: CASSLQAGIPNEQFF; CDR3nt: TGTGCCAGTAGTCTCCAGGCGGGGATACCCAATGAGCAGTTCTTC
j_gene: TRBJ2-3; v_gene: TRBV2; abundance: -; d_gene: TRBD2; CDR3aa: CASRRGAGVDYTDTQYF; CDR3nt: TGTGCCAGCAGGAGAGGGGCGGGAGTGGATTACACAGATACGCAGTATTTT
j_gene: TRBJ2-7; v_gene: TRBV30; abundance: -; d_gene: TRBD1; CDR3aa: CAWRAGTGFYEQYF; CDR3nt: TGTGCCTGGAGGGCCGGGACAGGGTTTTACGAGCAGTACTTC
j_gene: TRBJ2-5; v_gene: TRBV5-6; abundance: -; d_gene: -; CDR3aa: CASSLAVARETQYF; CDR3nt: TGTGCCAGCAGCTTGGCCGTTGCGCGGGAGACCCAGTACTTC
j_gene: TRBJ1-2; v_gene: TRBV5-1; abundance: -; d_gene: -; CDR3aa: CASTELSESGRYTF; CDR3nt: TGCGCCAGCACTGAACTATCCGAATCAGGGCGCTACACCTTC
j_gene: TRBJ2-7; v_gene: TRBV7-2; abundance: -; d_gene: TRBD1; CDR3aa: CASSVDRGSSYEQYF; CDR3nt: TGTGCCAGCAGCGTGGACAGGGGGAGCTCCTACGAGCAGTACTTC
j_gene: TRBJ1-3; v_gene: TRBV7-9; abundance: -; d_gene: TRBD1; CDR3aa: CASSLEQGARGNTIYF; CDR3nt: TGTGCCAGCAGCTTAGAGCAGGGGGCGCGAGGAAACACCATATATTTT
j_gene: TRBJ2-5; v_gene: TRBV6-6; abundance: -; d_gene: TRBD1; CDR3aa: CATQTGKETQYF; CDR3nt: TGTGCCACCCAGACAGGGAAAGAGACCCAGTACTTC
j_gene: TRBJ1-2; v_gene: TRBV28; abundance: -; d_gene: TRBD1; CDR3aa: CASRGQGAVFGYGYTF; CDR3nt: TGTGCCAGCAGAGGACAGGGGGCAGTTTTTGGCTATGGCTACACCTTC
j_gene: TRBJ1-1; v_gene: TRBV5-1; abundance: -; d_gene: TRBD1; CDR3aa: CASSSETGADTEAFF; CDR3nt: TGCGCCAGCAGCTCTGAGACAGGGGCGGACACTGAAGCTTTCTTT
j_gene: TRBJ1-6; v_gene: TRBV6-1; abundance: -; d_gene: -; CDR3aa: CASSEAQGFNSPLHF; CDR3nt: TGTGCCAGCAGTGAAGCTCAGGGGTTTAATTCACCCCTCCACTTT
j_gene: TRBJ2-1; v_gene: TRBV5-1; abundance: -; d_gene: TRBD2; CDR3aa: CTIRGGIYNEQFF; CDR3nt: TGCACCATCCGGGGGGGAATTTACAATGAGCAGTTCTTC
j_gene: TRBJ2-1; v_gene: TRBV11-2; abundance: -; d_gene: TRBD1; CDR3aa: CASSQGDIYNEQFF; CDR3nt: TGTGCCAGCAGCCAGGGGGACATATACAATGAGCAGTTCTTC
j_gene: TRBJ1-3; v_gene: TRBV30; abundance: -; d_gene: -; CDR3aa: CAWSRETGNTIYF; CDR3nt: TGTGCCTGGAGTCGAGAGACTGGAAACACCATATATTTT
j_gene: TRBJ2-1; v_gene: TRBV28; abundance: -; d_gene: -; CDR3aa: CASSLLTGYNEQFF; CDR3nt: TGTGCCAGCAGTTTATTGACAGGCTACAATGAGCAGTTCTTC
j_gene: TRBJ2-3; v_gene: TRBV5-4; abundance: -; d_gene: TRBD2; CDR3aa: CATTSGSQGDTQYF; CDR3nt: TGTGCCACGACTAGCGGGTCGCAAGGAGATACGCAGTATTTT
j_gene: TRBJ2-1; v_gene: TRBV28; abundance: -; d_gene: TRBD1; CDR3aa: CASSHRGRSEQFF; CDR3nt: TGTGCCAGCAGTCACAGGGGTCGTAGTGAGCAGTTCTTC
j_gene: TRBJ1-1; v_gene: TRBV11-2; abundance: once; d_gene: -; CDR3aa: CASSLVASNVNTEAFF; CDR3nt: TGTGCCAGCAGCTTAGTAGCGTCAAACGTGAACACTGAAGCTTTCTTT
j_gene: TRBJ2-1; v_gene: TRBV9; abundance: -; d_gene: -; CDR3aa: CASSRSPNNEQFF; CDR3nt: TGTGCCAGCAGCAGGAGCCCCAACAATGAGCAGTTCTTC
j_gene: TRBJ2-1; v_gene: TRBV7-9; abundance: -; d_gene: -; CDR3aa: CASSPSPVPYNEQFF; CDR3nt: TGTGCCAGCAGCCCAAGCCCTGTTCCCTACAATGAGCAGTTCTTC
j_gene: TRBJ2-5; v_gene: TRBV28; abundance: -; d_gene: -; CDR3aa: CASNTGSTGTQYF; CDR3nt: TGTGCCAGCAATACAGGGTCTACTGGGACCCAGTACTTC
j_gene: TRBJ2-3; v_gene: TRBV10-1; abundance: -; d_gene: -; CDR3aa: CASSYDRSGSDTQYF; CDR3nt: TGCGCCAGCAGCTATGACAGGTCAGGTTCAGATACGCAGTATTTT
j_gene: TRBJ2-1; v_gene: TRBV9; abundance: -; d_gene: TRBD2; CDR3aa: CASSVVASGSLHNEQFF; CDR3nt: TGTGCCAGCAGCGTAGTGGCTAGCGGGAGTTTGCACAATGAGCAGTTCTTC
j_gene: TRBJ2-1; v_gene: TRBV11-3; abundance: -; d_gene: TRBD2; CDR3aa: CASSLGLAGVTYNEQFF; CDR3nt: TGTGCCAGCAGCTTAGGGCTAGCGGGAGTGACCTACAATGAGCAGTTCTTC
j_gene: TRBJ2-7; v_gene: TRBV11-1; abundance: -; d_gene: -; CDR3aa: CASSYESSYEQYF; CDR3nt: TGTGCCAGCAGCTACGAGAGCTCCTACGAGCAGTACTTC
j_gene: TRBJ2-7; v_gene: TRBV5-4; abundance: -; d_gene: -; CDR3aa: CASSPTTANYEQYF; CDR3nt: TGTGCCAGCAGCCCAACGACAGCTAACTACGAGCAGTACTTC
j_gene: TRBJ2-3; v_gene: TRBV18; abundance: -; d_gene: -; CDR3aa: CASQRRTSTDTQYF; CDR3nt: TGTGCCAGCCAAAGGAGGACTAGCACAGATACGCAGTATTTT
j_gene: TRBJ1-6; v_gene: TRBV12-2; abundance: -; d_gene: -; CDR3aa: CASRLVLLRTYNSPLHF; CDR3nt: TGTGCAAGTCGCTTAGTCCTTTTGCGTACCTATAATTCACCCCTCCACTTT
j_gene: TRBJ2-2; v_gene: TRBV14; abundance: few; d_gene: -; CDR3aa: CASSHFANTGELFF; CDR3nt: TGTGCCAGCAGCCATTTCGCGAACACCGGGGAGCTGTTTTTT
j_gene: TRBJ2-3; v_gene: TRBV18; abundance: -; d_gene: -; CDR3aa: CASSLGGATDTQYF; CDR3nt: TGTGCCAGCTCACTCGGCGGGGCCACAGATACGCAGTATTTT
j_gene: TRBJ2-3; v_gene: TRBV2; abundance: -; d_gene: -; CDR3aa: CASRGGTGTDTQYF; CDR3nt: TGTGCCAGCAGGGGCGGGACCGGCACAGATACGCAGTATTTT
j_gene: TRBJ1-5; v_gene: TRBV30; abundance: -; d_gene: -; CDR3aa: CAWSVSSYSNQPQHF; CDR3nt: TGTGCCTGGAGTGTCTCCTCGTATAGCAATCAGCCCCAGCATTTT
j_gene: TRBJ1-2; v_gene: TRBV10-1; abundance: -; d_gene: TRBD1; CDR3aa: CASSESTGTPHTF; CDR3nt: TGCGCCAGCAGTGAGTCGACAGGGACCCCACACACCTTC
j_gene: TRBJ1-2; v_gene: TRBV28; abundance: -; d_gene: -; CDR3aa: CASSRTGNDYGYTF; CDR3nt: TGTGCCAGCAGCCGGACGGGGAACGACTATGGCTACACCTTC
j_gene: TRBJ2-3; v_gene: TRBV18; abundance: -; d_gene: -; CDR3aa: CASSREDLTDTQYF; CDR3nt: TGTGCCAGCTCACGGGAGGACTTGACAGATACGCAGTATTTT
j_gene: TRBJ2-4; v_gene: TRBV6-5; abundance: -; d_gene: -; CDR3aa: CASRTGLGKNIQYF; CDR3nt: TGTGCCAGCAGAACAGGGCTAGGCAAAAACATTCAGTACTTC
j_gene: TRBJ2-2; v_gene: TRBV19; abundance: -; d_gene: -; CDR3aa: CASSIRGSGELFF; CDR3nt: TGTGCCAGTAGTATTAGAGGATCCGGGGAGCTGTTTTTT
j_gene: TRBJ1-5; v_gene: TRBV6-5; abundance: -; d_gene: -; CDR3aa: CASMGIINQPQHF; CDR3nt: TGTGCCAGCATGGGCATTATTAATCAGCCCCAGCATTTT
j_gene: TRBJ2-2; v_gene: TRBV10-1; abundance: once; d_gene: TRBD1; CDR3aa: CASRTGQNTGELFF; CDR3nt: TGCGCCAGTAGGACAGGACAGAACACCGGGGAGCTGTTTTTT
j_gene: TRBJ2-5; v_gene: TRBV28; abundance: -; d_gene: -; CDR3aa: CASLNRGRETQYF; CDR3nt: TGTGCCAGTTTGAACCGGGGTCGAGAGACCCAGTACTTC
j_gene: TRBJ1-5; v_gene: TRBV6-5; abundance: -; d_gene: -; CDR3aa: CASRIGGQGNQPQHF; CDR3nt: TGTGCCAGCAGGATCGGGGGGCAGGGCAATCAGCCCCAGCATTTT
j_gene: TRBJ1-2; v_gene: TRBV7-9; abundance: -; d_gene: TRBD1; CDR3aa: CASSSTDRVSYGYTF; CDR3nt: TGTGCCAGCAGCTCCACGGACAGGGTGAGCTATGGCTACACCTTC
j_gene: TRBJ2-7; v_gene: TRBV5-4; abundance: -; d_gene: TRBD2; CDR3aa: CASSSGLANEQYF; CDR3nt: TGTGCCAGCAGCTCCGGACTAGCGAACGAGCAGTACTTC
j_gene: TRBJ1-6; v_gene: TRBV5-4; abundance: -; d_gene: TRBD1; CDR3aa: CASSLDRGTNSPLHF; CDR3nt: TGTGCCAGCAGCTTGGACAGGGGAACTAATTCACCCCTCCACTTT
j_gene: TRBJ1-4; v_gene: TRBV10-3; abundance: -; d_gene: TRBD1; CDR3aa: CAISDRDRGEEKLFF; CDR3nt: TGTGCCATCAGTGACCGGGACAGGGGGGAAGAAAAACTGTTTTTT
j_gene: TRBJ2-5; v_gene: TRBV4-2; abundance: -; d_gene: TRBD1; CDR3aa: CASSQGNRGQFETQYF; CDR3nt: TGTGCCAGCAGCCAAGGCAACAGGGGGCAGTTTGAGACCCAGTACTTC
j_gene: TRBJ2-1; v_gene: TRBV19; abundance: -; d_gene: -; CDR3aa: CASSIVSDEQFF; CDR3nt: TGTGCCAGTAGTATAGTAAGCGATGAGCAGTTCTTC
j_gene: TRBJ2-7; v_gene: TRBV27; abundance: -; d_gene: TRBD2; CDR3aa: CASSINGVLAGGSYEQYF; CDR3nt: TGTGCCAGCAGTATTAACGGGGTACTAGCGGGAGGGTCCTACGAGCAGTACTTC
j_gene: TRBJ1-2; v_gene: TRBV5-4; abundance: -; d_gene: TRBD1; CDR3aa: CASSRQGSNYGYTF; CDR3nt: TGTGCCAGCAGTCGACAGGGATCTAACTATGGCTACACCTTC
j_gene: TRBJ1-5; v_gene: TRBV28; abundance: -; d_gene: TRBD1; CDR3aa: CASRDLSDRGYNQPQHF; CDR3nt: TGTGCCAGCAGAGACCTTTCGGACAGGGGATACAATCAGCCCCAGCATTTT